The sequence of this TCR beta chain was determined in a study of identical twins. Regarding the study as a whole: Abundant beta clonotypes from cord blood bore fewer insertions; memory repertoires lacked this pattern.

Template switching (which added a universal primer site) was used, and cDNA carried unique molecular identifiers. Via MiXCR, TCRdb re-called the 5' RACE reads, giving one row per CDR3 protein. The sample records about 290,000 distinct CDR3 sequences, roughly 10% being singletons. The CDR3 runs 15 residues. Germline assignment: CDR1 SGHRS and CDR2 YFSETQ. Trimming removed 6 bases from V and 0 bases from J, with 12 bases in between. As regards this clonotype: Its antigen is still unknown.

These data are also associated with another study on yellow fever vaccine responses in identical twins.

The TCR comes from a woman between 18 and 29 years old in good health. Material for sequencing was CD8+ T cells sorted from blood. The chain is built from TRBV5-1 and TRBJ1-4; perhaps TRBD1 as D (5 bases). CDR3 amino acids: CASNLREATNEKLFF. CDR3 nucleotides: TGCGCCAGCAACCTCAGGGAAGCAACTAATGAAAAACTGTTTTTT.